These T cell receptor beta chains were read from a single sample in a study of TIL therapy for anti-PD-1-resistant metastatic lung cancer. This table comes from immunoSEQ multiplex PCR, and its TCRdb copy is limited to in-frame clones, with some not included. The table records about 60,000 clones, roughly 87% of them present only once. The specimen was blood, collected at baseline. The receptors here all came from a person between 25 and 80 years old with non-small cell lung cancer. Each CDR3 is given with its conserved first and last residue. A D gene is named only where the DNA matches it firmly.

d_call	v_call	j_call	cdr3_aa	cdr3_nt
.	TRBV10-1	TRBJ1-6	CAELNSPLHF	TGCGCCGAGCTTAATTCACCCCTCCACTTT
.	TRBV7-2	TRBJ2-3	CASSSQGTDTQYF	TGTGCCAGCAGCTCACAGGGCACAGATACGCAGTATTTT
TRBD1	TRBV24-1	TRBJ2-1	CATSDSGTGRRNEQFF	TGTGCCACCAGTGACTCCGGGACAGGGCGTCGGAATGAGCAGTTCTTC
TRBD2	TRBV28	TRBJ2-7	CASSLGLGNVEQYF	TGTGCCAGCAGCTTAGGACTAGGCAACGTCGAGCAGTACTTC
TRBD1	TRBV6-5	TRBJ1-1	CAGGTGGYSEAFF	TGTGCCGGGGGGACAGGGGGATATAGTGAAGCTTTCTTT
.	TRBV12-2	TRBJ2-3	CASRGRLAGRWCTDTQYF	TGTGCAAGTCGCGGCCGACTAGCGGGCAGGTGGTGTACAGATACGCAGTATTTT
TRBD2	TRBV6-7	TRBJ2-2	CRRRLAGGSANTGELFF	TGTCGCCGGCGACTAGCGGGGGGCTCCGCGAACACCGGGGAGCTGTTTTTT
.	TRBV11-1	TRBJ2-3	CASSSVDTQYF	TGTGCCAGCAGCTCGGTCGATACGCAGTATTTT
.	TRBV10-3	TRBJ1-1	CAISEASQGRAAAEAFF	TGTGCCATCAGTGAGGCATCCCAGGGGAGGGCCGCGGCTGAAGCTTTCTTT
TRBD1	TRBV5-1	TRBJ2-7	CASSLMTGDSYEQYF	TGCGCCAGCAGCTTGATGACAGGGGACTCCTACGAGCAGTACTTC
.	TRBV11-3	TRBJ2-2	CASSSGWLDTGELFF	TGTGCCAGCAGCTCGGGGTGGCTAGACACCGGGGAGCTGTTTTTT